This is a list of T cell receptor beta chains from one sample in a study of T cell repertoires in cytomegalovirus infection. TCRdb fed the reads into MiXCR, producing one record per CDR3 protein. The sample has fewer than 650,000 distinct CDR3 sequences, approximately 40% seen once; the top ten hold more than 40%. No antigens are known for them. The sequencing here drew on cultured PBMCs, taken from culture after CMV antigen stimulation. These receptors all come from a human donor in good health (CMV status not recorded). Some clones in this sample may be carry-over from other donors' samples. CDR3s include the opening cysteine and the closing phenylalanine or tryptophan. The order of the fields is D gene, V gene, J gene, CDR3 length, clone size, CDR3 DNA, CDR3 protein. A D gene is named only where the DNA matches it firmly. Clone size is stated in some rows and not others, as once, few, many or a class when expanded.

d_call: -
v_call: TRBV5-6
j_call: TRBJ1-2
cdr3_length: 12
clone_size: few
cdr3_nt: TGTGCCAGCAGCCCGCGACAGTATGGCTACACCTTC
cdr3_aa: CASSPRQYGYTF

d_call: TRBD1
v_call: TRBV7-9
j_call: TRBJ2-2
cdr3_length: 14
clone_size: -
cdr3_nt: TGTGCCACCATGACAGGGTGGAACACCGGGGAGCTGTTTTTT
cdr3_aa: CATMTGWNTGELFF

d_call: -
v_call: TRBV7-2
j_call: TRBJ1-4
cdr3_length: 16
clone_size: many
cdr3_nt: TGTGCCAGCACCTTAGGGTGGGGCAGGGGAGGTGAAAAACTGTTTTTT
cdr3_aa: CASTLGWGRGGEKLFF

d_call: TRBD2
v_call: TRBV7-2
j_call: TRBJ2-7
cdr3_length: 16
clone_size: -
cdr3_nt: TGTGCCAGCAGCTTACGACCTAGCGGGGGGGCCTACGAGCAGTACTTC
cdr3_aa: CASSLRPSGGAYEQYF

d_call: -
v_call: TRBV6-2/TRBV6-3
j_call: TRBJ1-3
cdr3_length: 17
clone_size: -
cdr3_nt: TGTGCCAGCAGTTACGGCCCCGCGTTCAGGGAAGGAAACACCATATATTTT
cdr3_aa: CASSYGPAFREGNTIYF

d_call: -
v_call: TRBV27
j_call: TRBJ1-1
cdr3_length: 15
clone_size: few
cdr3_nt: TGTGCCAGCAGTTTATTTGGGGGGGCGAGCACTGAAGCTTTCTTT
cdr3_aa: CASSLFGGASTEAFF

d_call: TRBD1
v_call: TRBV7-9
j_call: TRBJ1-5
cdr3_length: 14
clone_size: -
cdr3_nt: TGTGCCAGCAGCTCGACAGGGGTCAATCAGCCCCAGCATTTT
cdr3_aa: CASSSTGVNQPQHF

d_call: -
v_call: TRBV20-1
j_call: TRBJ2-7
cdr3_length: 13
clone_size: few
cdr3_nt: TGCAGTGCTACACAGGGAATTTCCTACGAGCAGTACTTC
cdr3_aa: CSATQGISYEQYF

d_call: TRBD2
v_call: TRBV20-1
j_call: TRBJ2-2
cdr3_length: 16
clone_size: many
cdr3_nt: TGCAGTGCTAGGGTAGCGGGGGAGACGAACACCGGGGAGCTGTTTTTT
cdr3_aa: CSARVAGETNTGELFF

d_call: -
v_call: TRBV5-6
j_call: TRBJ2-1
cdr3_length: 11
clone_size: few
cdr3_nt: TGTGCCAGCAGCTTAGGGTTCAGGCAGTTCTTC
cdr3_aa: CASSLGFRQFF

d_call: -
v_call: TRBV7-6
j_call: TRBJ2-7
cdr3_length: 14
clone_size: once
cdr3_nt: TGTGCCAGCAGCTTTAAGGGGTCAGCCTACGAGCAGTACTTC
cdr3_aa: CASSFKGSAYEQYF

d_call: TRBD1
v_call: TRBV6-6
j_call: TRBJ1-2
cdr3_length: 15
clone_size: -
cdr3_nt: TGTGCCAGCAGGACTCGGGACAGGGTATTCAGTGGCTACACCTTC
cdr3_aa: CASRTRDRVFSGYTF

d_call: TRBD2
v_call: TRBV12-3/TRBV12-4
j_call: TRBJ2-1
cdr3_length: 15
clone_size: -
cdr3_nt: TGTGCCAGCAAAACTAGCGGGAGGCAGGGGAATGAGCAGTTCTTC
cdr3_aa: CASKTSGRQGNEQFF

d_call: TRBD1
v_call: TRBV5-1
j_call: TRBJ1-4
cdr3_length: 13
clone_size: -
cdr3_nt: TGCGCCAGCCACCCGACAGGGGAAGAAAAACTGTTTTTT
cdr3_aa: CASHPTGEEKLFF

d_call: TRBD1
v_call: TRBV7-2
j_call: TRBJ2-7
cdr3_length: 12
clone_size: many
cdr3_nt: TGTGCCAGCAGCCGGGACAGGGCCGAGCAGTACTTC
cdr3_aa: CASSRDRAEQYF

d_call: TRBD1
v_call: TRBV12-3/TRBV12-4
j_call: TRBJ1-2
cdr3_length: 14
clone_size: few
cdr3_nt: TGTGCCAGCAGCCCCTGGGACAGCGACTATGGCTACACCTTC
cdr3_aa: CASSPWDSDYGYTF

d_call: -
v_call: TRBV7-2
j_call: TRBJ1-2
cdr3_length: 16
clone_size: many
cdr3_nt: TGTGCCAGCAGCTTAGTGGGGGGCCTGACTAACTATGGCTACACCTTC
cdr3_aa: CASSLVGGLTNYGYTF

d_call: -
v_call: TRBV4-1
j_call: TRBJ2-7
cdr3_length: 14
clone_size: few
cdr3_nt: TGCGCCAGCAGCCAAGACGATTGGAACTACGAGCAGTACTTC
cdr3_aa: CASSQDDWNYEQYF

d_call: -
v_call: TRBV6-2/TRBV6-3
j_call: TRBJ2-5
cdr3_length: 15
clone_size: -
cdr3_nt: TGTGCCAGCAGCCCCGAGGTAACCTTCAGTGGGACCCAGTACTTC
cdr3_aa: CASSPEVTFSGTQYF

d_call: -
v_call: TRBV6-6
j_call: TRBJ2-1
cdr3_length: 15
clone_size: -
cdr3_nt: TGTGCCAGCAGTCCCTGGGAGATTAACTACAATGAGCAGTTCTTC
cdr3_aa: CASSPWEINYNEQFF

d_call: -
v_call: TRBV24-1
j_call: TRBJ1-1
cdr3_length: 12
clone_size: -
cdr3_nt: TGTGCCACCAGGAACCCAGGCACTGAAGCTTTCTTT
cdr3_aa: CATRNPGTEAFF

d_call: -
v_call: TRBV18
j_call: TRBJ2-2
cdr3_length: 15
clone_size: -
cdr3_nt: TGTGCCAGCTCACCGGGACGGACGAACACCGGGGAGCTGTTTTTT
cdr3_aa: CASSPGRTNTGELFF

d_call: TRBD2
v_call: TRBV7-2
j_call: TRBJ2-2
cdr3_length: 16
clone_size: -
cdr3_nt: TGTGCCAGCAGCTCAACAGGCGGGAGAGGGGCCGGGGAGCTGTTTTTT
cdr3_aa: CASSSTGGRGAGELFF

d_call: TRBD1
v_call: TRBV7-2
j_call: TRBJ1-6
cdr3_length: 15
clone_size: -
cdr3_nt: TGTGCCAGCAGCCTAAACAGGGGGCAGGATTCACCCCTCCACTTT
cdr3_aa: CASSLNRGQDSPLHF

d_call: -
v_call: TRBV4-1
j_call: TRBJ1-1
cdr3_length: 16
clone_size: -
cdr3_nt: TGCGCCAGCAGCCAAGATCGGTCAGCCTGGGACACTGAAGCTTTCTTT
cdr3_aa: CASSQDRSAWDTEAFF

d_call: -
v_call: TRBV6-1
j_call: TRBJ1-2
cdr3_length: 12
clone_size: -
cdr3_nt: TGTGCCAGCAGTGAATATGGGAATGGCTACACCTTC
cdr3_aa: CASSEYGNGYTF

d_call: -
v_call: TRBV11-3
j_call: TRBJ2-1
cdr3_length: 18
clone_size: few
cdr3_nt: TGTGCCAGCAGCGGGGGCTGGGCTAGCGGCCAGGAGGGGAATGAGCAGTTCTTC
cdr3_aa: CASSGGWASGQEGNEQFF

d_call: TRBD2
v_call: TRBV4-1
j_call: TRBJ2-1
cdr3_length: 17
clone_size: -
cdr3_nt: TGCGCCAGCAGCCAGGGGACTAGCGGGACTTTGTACAATGAGCAGTTCTTC
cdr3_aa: CASSQGTSGTLYNEQFF

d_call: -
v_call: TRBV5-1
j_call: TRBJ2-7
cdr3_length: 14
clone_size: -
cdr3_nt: TGCGCCAGCAGCTTGGTAGTCCCCTCCTACGAGCAGTACTTC
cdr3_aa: CASSLVVPSYEQYF

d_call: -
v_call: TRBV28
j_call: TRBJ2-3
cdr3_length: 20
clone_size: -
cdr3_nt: TGTGCCAGCAGTTCGGAAGTGGTACGGGGGGCCGGTACCTACACAGATACGCAGTATTTT
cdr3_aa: CASSSEVVRGAGTYTDTQYF

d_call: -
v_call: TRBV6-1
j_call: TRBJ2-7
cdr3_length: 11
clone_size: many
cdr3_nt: TGTGCCAGCAGTCTTTCGGACGAGCAGTACTTC
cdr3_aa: CASSLSDEQYF